This TCR beta chain was found in a study of CD8 T cells in ankylosing spondylitis. Trimming cost V 0 bases and J 3 bases, with 12 bases left between them. CDR1 is DFQATT, CDR2 SNEGSKA, per germline (reference sequence). The CDR3 has 14 amino acids. TCRdb ran MiXCR on the 5' RACE reads and lists one entry per CDR3 protein. The table lists around 250,000 distinct CDR3 sequences, roughly 18% of them singletons. The rearrangement links TRBV20-1 to TRBJ2-7; possible D gene TRBD2, 6 bases. Input material: blood, either unsorted or a sorted T cell fraction (not recorded which). The receptor comes from a male donor with ankylosing spondylitis or in good health (not recorded which). CDR3 amino acids: CSAREGGGIYEQYF. As DNA, the CDR3 is TGCAGTGCTAGAGAGGGGGGAGGTATCTACGAGCAGTACTTC.